The entry that follows covers one TCR beta chain sequence. Its antigen is not known. TCRdb re-called the 5' RACE reads with MiXCR, one entry per CDR3 protein. Here the sample spans 100,000 to 150,000 distinct CDR3 sequences, over 15% being singletons. Germline lookup yields CDR1 MDHEN and CDR2 SYDVKM. Trimming pared 5 bases from V and 3 bases from J, leaving 11 bases between. This CDR3 contains 13 residues. This record belongs to a study of CD8 T cells in ankylosing spondylitis. Study-wide results and limits: A motif of 7 to 9 highly homologous TCR beta variants was seen as apparently characteristic of ankylosing spondylitis blood. Prior literature has documented some motif variants in synovial fluid and blood from reactive arthritis. Disease-linked clones proved CD8+ and comparatively uncommon in peripheral blood.

The rearrangement uses TRBV28 and TRBJ2-7; the D gene is possibly TRBD1 (5 bases). This sequence was found in a male donor with ankylosing spondylitis. The sequenced material came from blood, either unsorted or a sorted T cell fraction (not recorded which). The CDR3 here is CASSPDRIYEQYF. In DNA form, the CDR3 reads TGTGCCAGCAGTCCCGACAGAATCTACGAGCAGTACTTC.